A selection of T cell receptor beta chains follows, all from one sample in a study of shared clonotypes between healthy human individuals. The assay was immunoSEQ multiplex PCR, and TCRdb's table has in-frame clones only and misses some. The table has around 2.1 million clones, approximately 94% seen once. The sample consisted of naive CD8+ T cells from PBMCs. These receptor sequences come from a man aged 18 to 30 in good health. Some clones in this sample may be carry-over from other donors' samples. Each CDR3 is given with its conserved first and last residue.

TRBV7-6	TRBJ2-3	CASSSGTSGRASDTQYF
TRBV28	TRBJ1-1	CASSSWGPSANTEAFF
TRBV4-1	TRBJ2-7	CASSLIQTGRKNSYEQYF
TRBV27	TRBJ2-7	CASKPGQWYEQYF
TRBV6-5	TRBJ1-1	CASSYSGGNTEAFF
TRBV6-4	TRBJ2-2	CASSDTPANTGELFF
TRBV7-2	TRBJ2-1	CASSQVVTIYNEQFF
TRBV7-3	TRBJ2-2	CASSPDGRETAGELFF
TRBV7-3	TRBJ2-1	CASSLSGSPYNEQFF
TRBV7-9	TRBJ2-7	CASSLAGSSYEQYF
TRBV4-3	TRBJ2-2	CASSQLQAANTGELFF
TRBV5-1	TRBJ1-5	CASSLQGQVYSNQPQHF
TRBV29-1	TRBJ1-1	CSVEGKGTEAFF
TRBV27	TRBJ2-1	CASTTGGAYNEQFF
TRBV27	TRBJ2-7	CASSFGVSYEQYF
TRBV27	TRBJ2-5	CASSLLWETQYF
TRBV10-3	TRBJ2-7	CAISESQAGANEQYF
TRBV5-1	TRBJ2-1	CASSLGTGSYNEQFF
TRBV27	TRBJ2-5	CASSFISASGPQGETQYF
TRBV30	TRBJ2-7	CAWSWGGSYEQYF
TRBV15	TRBJ1-4	CATSGEGAVNEKLFF
TRBV19	TRBJ1-1	CASSMGLQEAFF
TRBV27	TRBJ2-2	CASSILQREGRTGELFF
TRBV29-1	TRBJ2-7	CSVASKTAPYEQYF
TRBV14	TRBJ2-3	CASSQSGRASTDTQYF
TRBV7-2	TRBJ2-7	CASSLRGPGYEQYF
TRBV10-3	TRBJ2-2	CAISMTSGSRTGELFF
TRBV10-3	TRBJ2-7	CAISEDRAYEQYF
TRBV27	TRBJ1-2	CASSSGQSYVSYTF
TRBV27	TRBJ2-2	CASSLYRGLSGELFF
TRBV28	TRBJ2-5	CASSLGTSARQETQYF
TRBV6-4	TRBJ2-3	CASGRLAGGRETQYF
TRBV7-8	TRBJ2-7	CASSPAGSSYEQYF
TRBV6-6	TRBJ2-7	CASSYPTPGALNEQYF